These 5 T cell receptor beta chains came from one sample sequenced in a study of CD8+ T cells in alopecia areata. Sorting relied on CD4, CD8alpha, NKG2D, NKG2ACE and other markers applied to pooled cutaneous lymph node cells. In each case, RNA was isolated and then reverse transcribed into cDNA as the sequencing template. Clones were sequenced by immunoSEQ multiplex PCR, and TCRdb holds only the in-frame ones, with some missing. The sample counts over 250,000 clones, none seen once; the ten largest own 1.2%. The specimen sequenced was CD4+ T cells sorted from a lymph node. Receptors originate from a C3H/HeJ mouse with alopecia areata. The MHC haplotype recorded for the strain is H2-k.

Turning to this clone: Any gene name here is a mouse gene name. The read terminates 4 residues ahead of where the CDR3 ends, so the germline J gene completes it. This chain uses TRBV13-1 with TRBJ2-3, with D possibly TRBD1 on 7 matching bases. With 5 bases removed from V and 1 base from J, the gap between germline ends came to 14 bases. The V gene's germline CDR1 is NSHNY and CDR2 SYGAGN. There are 15 residues in the CDR3. This chain's CDR3 is CASRTRGRGAETLYF. The covered CDR3 bases are TGTGCCAGCAGAACTAGGGGGCGCGGTGCAGAA.

This clone was found a few times. Gene names refer to mouse genes. The read stops 4 residues short of the end of the CDR3; the missing end is completed from the germline J gene. The chain uses TRBV5 and TRBJ2-1; TRBD2 aligns across 7 bases. This CDR3 has 16 amino acids. Losses at the gene ends were 0 bases for V and 1 base for J; bases not matched to a gene: 3. Germline values: CDR1 LGHNA, CDR2 YNLKQL (reference sequence). The CDR3 spells CASSQEGGSNYAEQFF. The part of the CDR3 DNA that was read is TGTGCCAGCAGCCAAGAGGGGGGGTCCAACTATGCT.

To note about this clone: The genes and germline here are from mouse. The CDR3 is cut off 4 residues early in the read; its end comes from the germline J gene. The J gene is TRBJ2-2, the V gene TRBV19; no clear D. The CDR3 is 14 amino acids. V lost 3 bases and J lost 0, with 6 bases in between. The germline gives CDR1 FNHDT, CDR2 SITEND (reference sequence). The chain's CDR3 is CASSRVSNTGQLYF. The sequenced part of the CDR3 DNA is TGTGCCAGCAGTAGGGTATCAAACACCGGG.

In this sample, this clone turned up a few times. All gene names here are mouse names. The CDR3 end lies 4 residues beyond the end of the read and is filled in from the germline J gene. V and J are TRBV19 and TRBJ2-3, with 12 bases that match TRBD2. The CDR3 has 15 amino acids. CDR1 is FNHDT, CDR2 SITEND, per germline (reference sequence). CDR3 amino acids: CASSPPGLGGETLYF. The DNA read from the CDR3 is TGTGCCAGCAGTCCCCCGGGACTGGGGGGAGAA. Using reference TRBV19 and TRBJ2-3 for the parts outside the CDR3, the full variable domain is GGIITQTPKFLIGQEGQKLTLKCQQNFNHDTMYWYRQDSGKGLRLIYYSITENDLQKGDLSEGYDASREKKSSFSLTVTSAQKNEMAVFLCASSPPGLGGETLYFGSGTRLTVL.

A few counts support this clone. Any gene name here is a mouse gene name. The read ends 4 residues early relative to the CDR3; the germline J gene fills the gap. The chain joins TRBV13-1 to TRBJ1-1, with 7 positions matching TRBD1. Germline lookup yields CDR1 NSHNY and CDR2 SYGAGN. This CDR3 spans 12 amino acids. The part of the CDR3 DNA that was read is TGTGCCAGCAGTATACAGGGGCGA. It yields the protein CASSIQGR. The full-length CDR3 reads as CASSIQGREVFF.